A selection of T cell receptor beta chains follows, all from one sample in a study of cytomegalovirus exposure and HLA in healthy donors. This table comes from immunoSEQ multiplex PCR, and its TCRdb copy is limited to in-frame clones, with some not included. The sample holds 100,000 to 150,000 clones, roughly 90% seen once. Sequenced material: PBMCs. These receptors all come from a man aged 30 to 39 in good health and CMV-seronegative. Each CDR3 is given with its conserved first and last residue. D genes are given only for firm matches. Expanded clones get a size class; other rows say once, few or many, or leave the size out.

CASSPLPYNYGYTF,TGTGCCAGCAGCCCACTTCCTTATAACTATGGCTACACCTTC,once,NA,TRBV11-2,TRBJ1-2
CASNRQGANSPLHF,TGTGCCAGCAATCGACAGGGGGCTAATTCACCCCTCCACTTT,NA,TRBD1,TRBV9,TRBJ1-6
CASSLGGGRIYGYTF,TGCGCCAGCAGCTTGGGGGGAGGTCGGATCTATGGCTACACCTTC,few,NA,TRBV5-1,TRBJ1-2
CASSLWGLSTLHSPLHF,TGTGCCAGCAGCTTATGGGGCCTCTCTACTTTACACTCACCCCTCCACTTT,NA,NA,TRBV7-9,TRBJ1-6
CASSLRDREYNEQFF,TGCGCCAGCAGCCTACGGGACAGGGAATACAATGAGCAGTTCTTC,NA,TRBD1,TRBV10-2,TRBJ2-1
CASSFVAEGGYTF,TGTGCCAGCAGCTTTGTCGCCGAGGGTGGCTACACCTTC,NA,NA,TRBV7-2,TRBJ1-2
CASSLALRTDTQYF,TGTGCCAGCAGCTTAGCGCTGAGGACAGATACGCAGTATTTT,NA,NA,TRBV7-2,TRBJ2-3
CASSYGGAGANVLTF,TGTGCCAGCAGTTACGGGGGCGCCGGGGCCAACGTCCTGACTTTC,NA,NA,TRBV6-5,TRBJ2-6
CASSGWDISGNTIYF,TGTGCCAGCAGTGGCTGGGACATCTCTGGAAACACCATATATTTT,NA,NA,TRBV6-5,TRBJ1-3
CASSIDRTNSEFIYGYTF,TGTGCCAGTAGTATCGACAGGACCAATTCCGAATTCATCTATGGCTACACCTTC,NA,NA,TRBV19,TRBJ1-2
CASSFGGGRSPLHF,TGTGCCAGCAGTTTCGGTGGAGGAAGATCACCCCTCCACTTT,NA,NA,TRBV27,TRBJ1-6
CAIRQGLGGNSPLHF,TGTGCCATTCGACAGGGGCTCGGGGGGAATTCACCCCTCCACTTT,few,TRBD1,TRBV10-3,TRBJ1-6
CASSQDWGQGQETQYF,TGTGCCAGCAGCCAAGATTGGGGACAGGGACAAGAGACCCAGTACTTC,NA,TRBD1,TRBV4-2,TRBJ2-5
CASSSPGGQTNQPQHF,TGTGCCAGCTCATCTCCAGGGGGTCAAACAAATCAGCCCCAGCATTTT,NA,TRBD1,TRBV18,TRBJ1-5
CASSFMGRTEAFF,TGTGCCAGCAGTTTTATGGGGAGGACTGAAGCTTTCTTT,NA,NA,TRBV27,TRBJ1-1
CASSSGPYEQYF,TGTGCCAGCAGCTCCGGTCCCTACGAGCAGTACTTC,few,NA,TRBV5-4,TRBJ2-7
CASSQDPGRGGYTDTQYF,TGCGCCAGCAGCCAAGATCCGGGCCGGGGGGGCTACACAGATACGCAGTATTTT,NA,TRBD2,TRBV4-3,TRBJ2-3
CASFAVDVFEQYF,TGTGCCAGCTTCGCAGTCGATGTTTTTGAGCAGTACTTC,NA,NA,TRBV6-1,TRBJ2-7
CASTAGYEQYF,TGTGCCAGCACCGCAGGCTACGAGCAGTACTTC,few,NA,TRBV6-6,TRBJ2-7
CASSQGRRGLFEAFF,TGCGCCAGCAGCCAAGGGCGAAGGGGGCTGTTTGAAGCTTTCTTT,NA,TRBD1,TRBV4-1,TRBJ1-1
CASSASSLANYGYTF,TGTGCCAGCAGTGCGTCGTCACTAGCTAACTATGGCTACACCTTC,NA,NA,TRBV4-2,TRBJ1-2
CASSLTGDYGYTF,TGCGCCAGCAGCCTGACAGGGGACTATGGCTACACCTTC,few,TRBD1,TRBV5-1,TRBJ1-2
CASSLDGGYNEQFF,TGTGCCAGCAGCTTAGACGGGGGGTACAATGAGCAGTTCTTC,NA,TRBD2,TRBV11-3,TRBJ2-1
CSAGPDEKLFF,TGCAGTGCTGGCCCTGATGAAAAACTGTTTTTT,NA,NA,TRBV20-1,TRBJ1-4
CASSYRRTFLNTEAFF,TGTGCCAGCAGTTACAGGCGGACATTTTTGAACACTGAAGCTTTCTTT,NA,NA,TRBV6-5,TRBJ1-1
CASSLSYSNTEAFF,TGCGCCAGCAGCTTGTCCTATTCGAACACTGAAGCTTTCTTT,NA,NA,TRBV5-1,TRBJ1-1
CASSPTVGANHEQFF,TGTGCCAGCAGCCCAACGGTGGGGGCAAACCATGAGCAGTTCTTC,NA,NA,TRBV7-9,TRBJ2-1
CASSKAQGISGYTF,TGTGCCAGCAGTAAGGCACAGGGTATCTCCGGCTACACCTTC,NA,NA,TRBV6-1,TRBJ1-2
CASSPTGTNTEAFF,TGTGCCAGCTCCCCGACAGGAACGAACACTGAAGCTTTCTTT,NA,NA,TRBV7-3,TRBJ1-1
CTSSRVITTQITQYF,TGCACCAGCAGCCGAGTTATAACGACACAGATAACGCAGTATTTT,NA,NA,TRBV1,TRBJ2-3
CASSESRYNEQFF,TGTGCCAGCAGTGAAAGCCGATACAATGAGCAGTTCTTC,NA,NA,TRBV6-1,TRBJ2-1
CASNLDSLNQPQHF,TGTGCCAGCAACTTGGACAGCCTCAATCAGCCCCAGCATTTT,NA,NA,TRBV28,TRBJ1-5
CASSQDGDRLNSPLHF,TGCGCCAGCAGCCAAGATGGTGACAGGTTGAATTCACCCCTCCACTTT,NA,NA,TRBV4-3,TRBJ1-6
CASSWTPDSYNEQFF,TGTGCCAGCAGCTGGACTCCTGACTCCTACAATGAGCAGTTCTTC,NA,NA,TRBV28,TRBJ2-1
CASSPDREGEKLFF,TGCGCCAGCAGCCCGGACAGGGAAGGAGAAAAACTGTTTTTT,NA,TRBD1,TRBV4-3,TRBJ1-4
CASSPPSGGPSTDTQYF,TGTGCCAGCAGCCCCCCTAGCGGGGGGCCTAGCACAGATACGCAGTATTTT,NA,TRBD2,TRBV7-8,TRBJ2-3
CASSPDLGLAMETQYF,TGTGCCAGCAGTCCCGACTTAGGACTAGCGATGGAGACCCAGTACTTC,NA,TRBD2,TRBV27,TRBJ2-5
CASSLDKIEQYF,TGTGCCAGCAGTTTGGACAAAATCGAGCAGTACTTC,few,NA,TRBV28,TRBJ2-7
CASSNTGTLETQYF,TGTGCCAGCAGCAACACCGGGACACTGGAGACCCAGTACTTC,NA,NA,TRBV7-8,TRBJ2-5
CASSLSYSGANVLTF,TGCGCCAGCAGCTTGTCGTATTCTGGGGCCAACGTCCTGACTTTC,NA,NA,TRBV5-1,TRBJ2-6
CASSLAQGSLYEQYF,TGTGCCAGCAGCTTAGCCCAGGGGAGTCTTTACGAGCAGTACTTC,NA,NA,TRBV7-9,TRBJ2-7
CASSQDVAGVSYEQYF,TGCGCCAGCAGCCAAGATGTGGCAGGGGTCTCCTACGAGCAGTACTTC,NA,NA,TRBV4-3,TRBJ2-7
CASRTESSYNSPLHF,TGTGCCAGCAGGACTGAGAGCTCCTATAATTCACCCCTCCACTTT,NA,NA,TRBV28,TRBJ1-6
CASSLGWGRETQYF,TGTGCCAGCAGCTTAGGTTGGGGCAGAGAGACCCAGTACTTC,NA,NA,TRBV7-9,TRBJ2-5
CASSLGGTAYEQYF,TGTGCCAGCAGTTTAGGCGGGACAGCCTACGAGCAGTACTTC,NA,NA,TRBV27,TRBJ2-7
CASSIEARGTDTQYF,TGTGCCAGTAGTATTGAGGCCAGGGGGACGGATACGCAGTATTTT,NA,TRBD1,TRBV19,TRBJ2-3
CASSLLRQPQHF,TGTGCCAGCAGTTTACTACGGCAGCCCCAGCATTTT,once,NA,TRBV28,TRBJ1-5
CASSLGATGELFF,TGTGCCAGCAGCTTGGGGGCAACTGGGGAGCTGTTTTTT,NA,NA,TRBV7-2,TRBJ2-2
CASSDRDVLGYTF,TGTGCCAGCAGCGACAGGGATGTCCTTGGCTACACCTTC,NA,TRBD1,TRBV6-5,TRBJ1-2
CASSLVQGAGNTIYF,TGCGCCAGCAGCTTGGTACAGGGGGCTGGAAACACCATATATTTT,NA,TRBD1,TRBV5-1,TRBJ1-3
CASSLEQGSGGYTF,TGTGCCAGCAGCTTAGAGCAGGGGAGTGGTGGCTACACCTTC,NA,NA,TRBV7-8,TRBJ1-2